This note documents a single T cell receptor beta chain sequence. This clonotype ranks as medium-sized (0.01 to 0.1%) by frequency alone, as no count is recorded. This clone's antigen is unknown. For CDR1 and CDR2, the germline V gene lists MNHEY and SVGAGI. From the cysteine through the phenylalanine, the CDR3 covers 16 amino acids. The coding DNA is unavailable. To prepare the library, 10x single-cell sequencing was applied. CSF cells were profiled with 10X Genomics single-cell V(D)J and 5' gene-expression libraries. An Illumina NextSeq550 was used to sequence the CSF single-cell TCR libraries. Per the authors' processing: V(D)J reads were aligned to the vdj-GRCh38 alts ensemble 2.0.0 reference and were analysed with the Cell Ranger vdj pipeline. A clonotype was defined as a group of cell barcodes sharing the same set of productive CDR3 nucleotide sequences. To link clonality with transcriptional profiles, clonotype information was incorporated into Seurat v3.0 gene-expression metadata. Exclusion was applied to CSF cells with more than 1,800 genes, more than 7,500 UMIs or more than 10% mitochondrial reads. CDR3-beta sequences were compared against VDJdb to identify TCRs with known antigen specificity. Network analysis of clone sharing used the R package qgraph and included only TCRs with complete alpha and beta chains. Each entry corresponds to one CDR3 protein sequence from reads that TCRdb reprocessed, and DNA is not given. The V and J calls shown here were made by TCRdb, not taken from the authors' results. This sample's clone table shows more than 1,000 distinct CDR3 sequences. The top ten clones comprise less than 8.5% of the sample.

The data stem from a study of CD8 T cells in cerebrospinal fluid in Alzheimer's disease (dated by TCRdb to 2018 to 2020). Concerning the study at large: The study used two single-cell methods, plate-based nested PCR sequencing and droplet-based sequencing, to evaluate clonal expansion of CSF T cells. This study tested whether clonally expanded T cells could be found in cerebrospinal fluid from healthy elderly individuals and from patients with neurodegenerative disease. The droplet-based CSF analysis comparing patients with controls included some 10 healthy controls (approximately 11,000 cells) and some 10 patients with MCI or Alzheimer's disease (about 9,900 cells). CSF gene-expression analysis, which included Parkinson's disease patients, covered 24 samples in total.

None of the participants had acute infectious disease, and every participant was in good physical condition. A live/dead marker was used to sort live CSF cells for droplet-based sequencing. To pellet immune cells, CSF obtained by lumbar puncture was centrifuged at 300g. CSF samples were inspected for red blood cells, and any blood-contaminated sample was excluded. CSF cells were cryopreserved in freezing medium, frozen overnight at -80 degrees C, and subsequently stored in liquid nitrogen. Before analysis, CSF samples had been stored for less than six months. The full study reports these points: It was cautioned by the authors that a causal link between EBV and Alzheimer's disease is not established by the detection of EBV-specific TCRs in CSF. The EBV-specific clones were neither the most highly expanded clones nor enriched among patients. Only samples with detectable clones went into the overall clonality comparison: approximately 11 healthy, 5 MCI, 5 AD, and 6 PD. When data were pooled, 4 of 6 Alzheimer's patients but only 1 of 10 healthy subjects had a highly expanded clone, defined as at least 3% of TCRs. The largest CSF clone made up a higher percentage of TCRs in patients with MCI or Alzheimer's disease than in controls.

The sample consisted of cerebrospinal fluid. This sequence originates from a human donor in good health. Recombination connected TRBV6-5 to TRBJ2-7; without DNA, the TCRdb call of TRBD1 cannot be checked. Here the CDR3 is given as CASSYSNSWGQHEQYF.